This T cell receptor beta chain was identified in a study of blood T cell repertoires in COVID-19. The CDR3 length is 17 residues. Trimming removed 2 bases at V and 3 bases at J, with 19 bases between. The germline V gene has CDR1 LGHNA and CDR2 YSLEER. This table comes from immunoSEQ multiplex PCR, and its TCRdb copy is limited to in-frame clones, with some not included. The sample shows tens of thousands of clones, 75% to 90% of them seen only once. The chain carries TRBV4-3 and TRBJ1-2, with no clear D. This receptor was obtained from a man in his 70s with active or convalescent COVID-19. The material sequenced was peripheral blood. The CDR3 DNA sequence: TGCGCCAGCAGCCAAAGAGTGGCACAACGGGAGGACTATGGCTACACCTTC. Protein: CASSQRVAQREDYGYTF.